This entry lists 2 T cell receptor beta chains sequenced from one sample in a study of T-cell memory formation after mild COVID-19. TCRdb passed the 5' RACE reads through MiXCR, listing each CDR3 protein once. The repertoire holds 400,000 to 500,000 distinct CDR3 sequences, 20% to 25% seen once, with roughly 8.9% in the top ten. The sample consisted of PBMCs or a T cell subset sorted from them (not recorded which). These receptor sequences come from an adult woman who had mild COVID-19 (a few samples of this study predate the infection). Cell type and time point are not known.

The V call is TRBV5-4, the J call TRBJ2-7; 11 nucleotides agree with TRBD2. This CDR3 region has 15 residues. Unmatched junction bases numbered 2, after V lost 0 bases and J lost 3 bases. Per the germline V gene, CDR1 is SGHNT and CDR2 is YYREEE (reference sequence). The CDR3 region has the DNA TGTGCCAGCAGCTTGGGGGGACTAGCGGACTACGAGCAGTACTTC. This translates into CASSLGGLADYEQYF.

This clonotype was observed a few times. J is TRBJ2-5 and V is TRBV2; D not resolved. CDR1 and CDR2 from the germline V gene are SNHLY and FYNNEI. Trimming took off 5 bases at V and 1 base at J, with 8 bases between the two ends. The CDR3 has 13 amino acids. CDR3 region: CASSNFGQETQYF. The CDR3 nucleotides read TGTGCCAGCAGTAATTTCGGCCAAGAGACCCAGTACTTC.